Below, 5 T cell receptor beta chains from the same sample are listed, as sequenced in a study of identical twins' blood T cells. One entry per CDR3 protein, called by TCRdb with MiXCR from the 5' RACE reads. In the table there are 400,000 or so distinct CDR3 sequences, under 30% of which are singletons. The sequenced material came from PBMCs. The origin of the receptors is a woman aged 18-55 years in good health.

A few counts support this clonotype. As DNA, the CDR3 is TGTGCCAGTAGCGACAGACCCACAGAAGCTTTCTTT. Its translation is CASSDRPTEAFF. The rearrangement joins TRBV19 to TRBJ1-1; TRBD1 is a possible D gene (5 bases). This CDR3 is 12 amino acids long. V lost 6 bases and J 8 bases, leaving 13 bases between the germline ends. Germline V lookup: CDR1 LNHDA, CDR2 SQIVND (reference sequence).

The chain joins TRBV2 to TRBJ2-2; D call uncertain. The CDR3 length is 14 residues. Trimming stripped 7 bases from V and 4 bases from J, with 13 bases between. CDR1 is SNHLY, CDR2 FYNNEI, per germline. The CDR3 DNA follows: TGTGCCAGCATCCCAGGCCATGGCACCGGGGAGCTGTTTTTT. It encodes CASIPGHGTGELFF.

The V gene is TRBV29-1, the J gene TRBJ2-1, with TRBD1 matching 11 bases. The CDR3 contains 14 residues. Germline V gene data show CDR1 as SQVTM and CDR2 as ANQGSEA. With V trimmed by 4 bases and J by 7 bases, 6 bases remained unmatched. CDR3 region: CSVAGTGGLNEQFF. CDR3 DNA sequence: TGCAGCGTTGCCGGGACAGGGGGTCTTAATGAGCAGTTCTTC.

This clonotype is judged medium-sized. This chain connects TRBV6-4 to TRBJ1-1; no clear D gene. This CDR3 has 10 amino acids. Trimming cost V 2 bases and J 5 bases, with 0 bases left between them. Germline loops: CDR1 MRHNA, CDR2 SNTAGT. For the CDR3, the DNA is TGTGCCAGCAGTGACACTGAAGCTTTCTTT. Its protein is CASSDTEAFF.

This clonotype was counted a few times. The chain has TRBV5-1 and TRBJ2-3; 12 nucleotides align to TRBD2. V dropped 0 bases and J dropped 2; count of bases not matched to a gene: 7. Germline V CDR1 and CDR2: SGHRS, YFSETQ. The CDR3 is made up of 18 amino acids. The CDR3 DNA follows: TGCGCCAGCAGCTTGGGACTAGCGGGGGATAACCCCACAGATACGCAGTATTTT. This codes for CASSLGLAGDNPTDTQYF.